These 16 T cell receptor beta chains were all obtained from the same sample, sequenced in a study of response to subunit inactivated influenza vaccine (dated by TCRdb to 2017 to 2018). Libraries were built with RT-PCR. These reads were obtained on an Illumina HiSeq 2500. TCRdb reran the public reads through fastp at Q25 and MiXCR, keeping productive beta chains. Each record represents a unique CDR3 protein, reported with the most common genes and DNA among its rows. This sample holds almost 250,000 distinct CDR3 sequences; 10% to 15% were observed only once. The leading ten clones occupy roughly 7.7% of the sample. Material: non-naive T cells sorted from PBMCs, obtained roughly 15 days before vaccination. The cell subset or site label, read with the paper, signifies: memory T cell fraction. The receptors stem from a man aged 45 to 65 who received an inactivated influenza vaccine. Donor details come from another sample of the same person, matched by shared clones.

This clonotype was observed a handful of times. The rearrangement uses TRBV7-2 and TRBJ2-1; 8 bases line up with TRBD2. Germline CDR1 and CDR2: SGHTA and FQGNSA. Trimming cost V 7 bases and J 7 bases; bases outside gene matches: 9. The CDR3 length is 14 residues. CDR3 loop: CASKSTGGLNEQFF. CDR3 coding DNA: TGTGCCAGCAAGTCGACGGGGGGGCTGAATGAGCAGTTCTTC.

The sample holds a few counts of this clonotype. DNA of the CDR3: TGTGCCAGCAGCATGGACCGAAACACCATATATTTT. This sequence encodes CASSMDRNTIYF. This chain uses TRBV7-2 with TRBJ1-3; no firm D call. CDR1 and CDR2 from the germline V gene are SGHTA and FQGNSA. Deletions cut 5 bases from V and 5 bases from J, with 7 bases between. CDR3 length equals 12 residues.

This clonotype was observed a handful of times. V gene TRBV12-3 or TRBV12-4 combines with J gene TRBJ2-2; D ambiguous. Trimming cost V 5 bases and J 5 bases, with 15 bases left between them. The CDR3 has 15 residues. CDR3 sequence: CASSIRASNTGELFF. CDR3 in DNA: TGTGCCAGCAGTATCCGGGCCAGTAATACCGGGGAGCTGTTTTTT.

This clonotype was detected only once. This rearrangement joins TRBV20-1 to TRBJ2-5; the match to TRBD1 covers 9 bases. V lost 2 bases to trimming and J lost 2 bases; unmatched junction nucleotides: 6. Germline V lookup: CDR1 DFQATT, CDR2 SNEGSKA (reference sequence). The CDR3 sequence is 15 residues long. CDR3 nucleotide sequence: TGCAGTGCTAGAAGGGGACAGGGCAAACAAGAGACCCAGTACTTC. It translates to CSARRGQGKQETQYF.

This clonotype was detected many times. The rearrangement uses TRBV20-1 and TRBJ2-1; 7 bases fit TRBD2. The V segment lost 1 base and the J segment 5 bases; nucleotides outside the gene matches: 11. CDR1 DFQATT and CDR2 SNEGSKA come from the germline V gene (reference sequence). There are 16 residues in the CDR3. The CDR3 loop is CSARVPRLAANNEQFF. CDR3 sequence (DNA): TGCAGTGCTAGAGTCCCCCGGCTAGCGGCTAACAATGAGCAGTTCTTC.

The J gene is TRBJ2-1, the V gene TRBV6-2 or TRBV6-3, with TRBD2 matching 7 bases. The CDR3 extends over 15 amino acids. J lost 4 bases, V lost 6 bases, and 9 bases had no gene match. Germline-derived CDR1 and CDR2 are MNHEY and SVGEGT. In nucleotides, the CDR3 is TGTGCCAGCAGCCCCTGGGCTAGCGGTTACAATGAGCAGTTCTTC. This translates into CASSPWASGYNEQFF.

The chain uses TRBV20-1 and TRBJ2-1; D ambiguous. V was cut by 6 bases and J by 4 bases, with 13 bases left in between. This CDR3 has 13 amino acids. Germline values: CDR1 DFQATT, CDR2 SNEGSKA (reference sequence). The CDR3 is CSAPSAGYNEQFF. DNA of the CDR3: TGCAGTGCGCCCTCCGCCGGATACAATGAGCAGTTCTTC.

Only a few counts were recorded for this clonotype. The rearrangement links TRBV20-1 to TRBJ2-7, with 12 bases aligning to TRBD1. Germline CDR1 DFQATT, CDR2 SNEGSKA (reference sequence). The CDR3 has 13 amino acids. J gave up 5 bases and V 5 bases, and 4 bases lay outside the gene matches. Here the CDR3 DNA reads TGCAGTGCTTACGGGACAGGGGGCCACGAGCAGTACTTC. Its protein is CSAYGTGGHEQYF.

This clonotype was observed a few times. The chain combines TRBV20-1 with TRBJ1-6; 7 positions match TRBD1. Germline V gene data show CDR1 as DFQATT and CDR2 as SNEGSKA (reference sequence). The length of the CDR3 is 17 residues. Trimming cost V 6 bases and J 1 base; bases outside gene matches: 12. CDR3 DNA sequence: TGCAGTGCCTTACCTCCGGGACAGCTTTCCTATAATTCACCCCTCCACTTT. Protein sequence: CSALPPGQLSYNSPLHF.

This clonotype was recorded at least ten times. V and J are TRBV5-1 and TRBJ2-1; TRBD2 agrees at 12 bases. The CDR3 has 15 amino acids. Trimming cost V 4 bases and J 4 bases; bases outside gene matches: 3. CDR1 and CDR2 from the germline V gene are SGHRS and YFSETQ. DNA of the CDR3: TGCGCCAGCAGCACTAGCGGGGGGACGTACAATGAGCAGTTCTTC. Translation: CASSTSGGTYNEQFF.

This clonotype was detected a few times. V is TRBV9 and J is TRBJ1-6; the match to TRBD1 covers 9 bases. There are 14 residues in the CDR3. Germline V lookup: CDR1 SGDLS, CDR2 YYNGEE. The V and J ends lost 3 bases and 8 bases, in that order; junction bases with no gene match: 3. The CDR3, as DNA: TGTGCCAGCAGCGACGGGACAGGGCATTCACCCCTCCACTTT. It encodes CASSDGTGHSPLHF.

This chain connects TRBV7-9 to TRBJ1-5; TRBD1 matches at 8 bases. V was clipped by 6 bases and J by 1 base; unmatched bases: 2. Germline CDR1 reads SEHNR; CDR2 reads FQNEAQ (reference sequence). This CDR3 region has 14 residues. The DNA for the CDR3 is TGTGCCAGCAGTCGACAGGGGAGCAATCAGCCCCAGCATTTT. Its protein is CASSRQGSNQPQHF. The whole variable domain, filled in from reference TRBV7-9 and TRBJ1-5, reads DTGVSQNPRHKITKRGQNVTFRCDPISEHNRLYWYRQTLGQGPEFLTYFQNEAQLEKSRLLSDRFSAERPKGSFSTLEIQRTEQGDSAMYLCASSRQGSNQPQHFGDGTRLSIL.

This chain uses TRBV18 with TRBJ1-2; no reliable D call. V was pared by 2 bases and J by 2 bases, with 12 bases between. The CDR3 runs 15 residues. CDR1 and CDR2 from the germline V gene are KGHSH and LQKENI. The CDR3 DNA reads TGTGCCAGCTCACCAAACCCGATACGGAACTATGGCTACACCTTC. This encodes CASSPNPIRNYGYTF.

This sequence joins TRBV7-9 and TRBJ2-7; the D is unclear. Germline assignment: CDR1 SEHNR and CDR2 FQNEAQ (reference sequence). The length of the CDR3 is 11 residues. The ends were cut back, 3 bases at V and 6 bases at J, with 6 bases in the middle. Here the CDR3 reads CASSFGGEQYF. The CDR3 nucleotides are TGTGCCAGCAGCTTTGGTGGCGAGCAGTACTTC.

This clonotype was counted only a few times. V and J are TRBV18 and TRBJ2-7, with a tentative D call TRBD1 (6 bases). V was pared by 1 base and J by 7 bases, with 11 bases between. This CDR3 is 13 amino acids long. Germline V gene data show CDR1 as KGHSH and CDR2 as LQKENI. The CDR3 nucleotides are TGTGCCAGCTCACCACTGTCCCAGGGGGAGCAGTACTTC. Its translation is CASSPLSQGEQYF.

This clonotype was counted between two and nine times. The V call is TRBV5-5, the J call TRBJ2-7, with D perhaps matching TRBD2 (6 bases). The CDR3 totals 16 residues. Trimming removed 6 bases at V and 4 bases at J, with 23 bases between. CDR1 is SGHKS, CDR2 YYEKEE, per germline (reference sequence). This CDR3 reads CASTPTGTAGSYEQYF. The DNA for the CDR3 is TGTGCCAGCACCCCAACTGGGACTGCAGGATCGTACGAGCAGTACTTC. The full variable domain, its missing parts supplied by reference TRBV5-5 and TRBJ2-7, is DAGVTQSPTHLIKTRGQQVTLRCSPISGHKSVSWYQQVLGQGPQFIFQYYEKEERGRGNFPDRFSARQFPNYSSELNVNALLLGDSALYLCASTPTGTAGSYEQYFGPGTRLTVT.